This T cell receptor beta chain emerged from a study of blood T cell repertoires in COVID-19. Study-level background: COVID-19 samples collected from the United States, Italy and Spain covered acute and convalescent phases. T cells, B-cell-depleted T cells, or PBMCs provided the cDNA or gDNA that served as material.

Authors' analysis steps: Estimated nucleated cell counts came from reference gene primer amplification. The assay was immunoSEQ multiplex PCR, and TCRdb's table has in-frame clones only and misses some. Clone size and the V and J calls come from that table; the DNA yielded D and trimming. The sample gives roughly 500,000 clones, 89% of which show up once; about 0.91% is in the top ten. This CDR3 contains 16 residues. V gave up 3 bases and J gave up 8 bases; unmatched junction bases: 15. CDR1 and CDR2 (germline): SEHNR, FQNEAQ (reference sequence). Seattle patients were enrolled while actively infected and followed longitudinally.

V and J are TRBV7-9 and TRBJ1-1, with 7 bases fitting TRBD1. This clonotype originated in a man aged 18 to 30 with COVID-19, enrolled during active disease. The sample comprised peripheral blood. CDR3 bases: TGTGCCAGCAGCTTTTTGACAGGGTTTAAGGCCAGAGAAGCTTTCTTT. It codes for CASSFLTGFKAREAFF.